This T cell receptor beta chain was profiled in a study of PD-1 blockade in mismatch repair-deficient tumors. Study-level points and caveats: Tumor-resident clones, often undetectable pretreatment in blood, expanded then contracted after pembrolizumab.

Profiling relied on immunoSEQ multiplex PCR, and the TCRdb table lists in-frame clones only, not all of them. The data contain tens of thousands of clones, approximately 88% of them singletons. Regarding this clone: Antigen specificity is unknown.

PCR or immunohistochemistry showed mismatch repair deficiency in every enrolled patient. TCR sequencing covered a few patients who responded to pembrolizumab. Deletions cut 5 bases from V and 0 bases from J, with 10 bases between. The germline V gene encodes CDR1 SNHLY and CDR2 FYNNEI. The CDR3 loop spans 14 amino acids. The sample consisted of PBMCs, taken before pembrolizumab treatment. The V and J genes are TRBV2 and TRBJ1-1, with D possibly being TRBD1 (5 bases). This TCR was sampled from an adult with mismatch repair-deficient cancer. The CDR3 region is CASSSGNMNTEAFF. In DNA form, the CDR3 reads TGTGCCAGCAGTTCAGGGAACATGAACACTGAAGCTTTCTTT.